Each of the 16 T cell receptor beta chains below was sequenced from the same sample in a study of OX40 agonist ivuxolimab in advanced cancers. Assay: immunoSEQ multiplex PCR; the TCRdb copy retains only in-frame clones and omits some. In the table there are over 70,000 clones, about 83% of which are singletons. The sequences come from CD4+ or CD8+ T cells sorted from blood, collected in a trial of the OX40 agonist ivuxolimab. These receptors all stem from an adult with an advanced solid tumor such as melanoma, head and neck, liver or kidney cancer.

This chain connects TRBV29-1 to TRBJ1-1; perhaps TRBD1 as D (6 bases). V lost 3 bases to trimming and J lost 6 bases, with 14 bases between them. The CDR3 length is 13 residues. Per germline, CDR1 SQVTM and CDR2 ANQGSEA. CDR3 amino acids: CSVDVGGGAEAFF. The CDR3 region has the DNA TGCAGCGTTGACGTGGGGGGGGGCGCTGAAGCTTTCTTT.

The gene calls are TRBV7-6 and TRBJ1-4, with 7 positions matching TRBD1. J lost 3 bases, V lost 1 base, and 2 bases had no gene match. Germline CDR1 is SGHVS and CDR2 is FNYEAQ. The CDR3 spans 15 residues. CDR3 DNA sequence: TGTGCCAGCAGCTTAGAAGACAGGGCTAATGAAAAACTGTTTTTT. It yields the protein CASSLEDRANEKLFF.

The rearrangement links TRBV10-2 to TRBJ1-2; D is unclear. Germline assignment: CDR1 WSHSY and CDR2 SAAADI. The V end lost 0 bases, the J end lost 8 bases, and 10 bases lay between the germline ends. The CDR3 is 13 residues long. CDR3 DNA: TGCGCCAGCAGTGAGTCGATATCTAGGGGCTACACCTTC. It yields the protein CASSESISRGYTF.

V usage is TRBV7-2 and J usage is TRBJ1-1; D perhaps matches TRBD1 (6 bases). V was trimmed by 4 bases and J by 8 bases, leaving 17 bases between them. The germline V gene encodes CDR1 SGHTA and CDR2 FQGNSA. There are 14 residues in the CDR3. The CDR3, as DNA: TGTGCCAGCAGCTCGGGGAATGCAGGGGCAGAAGCTTTCTTT. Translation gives CASSSGNAGAEAFF.

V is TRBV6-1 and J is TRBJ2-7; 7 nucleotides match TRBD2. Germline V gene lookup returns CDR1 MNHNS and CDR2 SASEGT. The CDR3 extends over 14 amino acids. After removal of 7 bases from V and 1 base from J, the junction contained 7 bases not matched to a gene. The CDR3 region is CASIPGDYSYEQYF. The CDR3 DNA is TGTGCCAGCATTCCTGGGGACTATTCCTACGAGCAGTACTTC.

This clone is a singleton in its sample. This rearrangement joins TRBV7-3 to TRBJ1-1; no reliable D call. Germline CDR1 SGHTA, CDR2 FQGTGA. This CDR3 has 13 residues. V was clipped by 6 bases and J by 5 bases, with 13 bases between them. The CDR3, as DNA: TGTGCCAGCAGTTTTGATCTGGGGACTGAAGCTTTCTTT. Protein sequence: CASSFDLGTEAFF.

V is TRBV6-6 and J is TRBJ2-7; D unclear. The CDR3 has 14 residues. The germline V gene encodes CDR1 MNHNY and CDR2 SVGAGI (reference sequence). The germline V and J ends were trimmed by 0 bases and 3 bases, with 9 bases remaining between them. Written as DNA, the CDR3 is TGTGCCAGCAGTTACTCGGGCTTAGTCTACGAGCAGTACTTC. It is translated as CASSYSGLVYEQYF.

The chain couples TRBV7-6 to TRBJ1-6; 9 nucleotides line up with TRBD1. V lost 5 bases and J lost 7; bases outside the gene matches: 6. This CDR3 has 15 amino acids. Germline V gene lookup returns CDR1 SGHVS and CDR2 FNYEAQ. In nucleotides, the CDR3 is TGTGCCAGCAGCCCCGGGACAGGGAGGAATTCACCCCTCCACTTT. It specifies CASSPGTGRNSPLHF.

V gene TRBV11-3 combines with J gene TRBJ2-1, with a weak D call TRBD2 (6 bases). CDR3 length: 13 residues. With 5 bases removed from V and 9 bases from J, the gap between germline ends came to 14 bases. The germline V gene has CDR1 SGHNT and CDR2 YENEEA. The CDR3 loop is CASSRDSGSEQFF. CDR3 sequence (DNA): TGTGCCAGCAGCCGTGATAGCGGAAGTGAGCAGTTCTTC.

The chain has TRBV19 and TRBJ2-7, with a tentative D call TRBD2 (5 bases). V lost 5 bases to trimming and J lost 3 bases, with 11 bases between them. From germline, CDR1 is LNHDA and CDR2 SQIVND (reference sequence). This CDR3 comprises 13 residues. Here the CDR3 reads CASSGGLSYEQYF. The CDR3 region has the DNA TGTGCCAGTAGTGGCGGACTGAGCTACGAGCAGTACTTC.

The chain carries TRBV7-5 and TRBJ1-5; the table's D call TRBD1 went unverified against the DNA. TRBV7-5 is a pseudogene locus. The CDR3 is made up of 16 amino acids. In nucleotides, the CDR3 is TGTGCCAGAAGGGTGGACAGGGGAATTAGCAATCAGCCCCAGCATTTT. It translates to CARRVDRGISNQPQHF.

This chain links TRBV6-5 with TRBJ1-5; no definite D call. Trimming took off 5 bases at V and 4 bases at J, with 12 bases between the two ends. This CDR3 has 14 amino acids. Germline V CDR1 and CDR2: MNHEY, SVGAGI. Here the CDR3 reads CASSPGGFNQPQHF. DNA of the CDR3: TGTGCCAGCAGTCCCGGCGGATTTAATCAGCCCCAGCATTTT.

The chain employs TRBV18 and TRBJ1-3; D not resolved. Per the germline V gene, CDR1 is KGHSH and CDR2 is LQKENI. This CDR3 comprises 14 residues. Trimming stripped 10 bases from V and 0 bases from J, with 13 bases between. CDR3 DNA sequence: TGTGCCACCACTTCAGGTATCTCTGGAAACACCATATATTTT. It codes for CATTSGISGNTIYF.

The CDR3 region has the DNA TGTGCCAGCAGCGTTTCCAAGGGGTACACTGAAGCTTTCTTT. It is translated as CASSVSKGYTEAFF. The chain joins TRBV6-5 to TRBJ1-1; a possible D gene is TRBD1 (5 bases). The V gene lost 6 bases and the J gene lost 3 bases, with 14 bases spanning the gap. The CDR3 extends over 14 amino acids. Germline CDR1 reads MNHEY; CDR2 reads SVGAGI.

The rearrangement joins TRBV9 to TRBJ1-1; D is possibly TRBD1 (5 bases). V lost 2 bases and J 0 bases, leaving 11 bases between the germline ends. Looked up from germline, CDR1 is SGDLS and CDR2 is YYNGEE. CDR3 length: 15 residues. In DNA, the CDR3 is TGTGCCAGCAGCGTGGGGGGACCCATGAACACTGAAGCTTTCTTT. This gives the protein CASSVGGPMNTEAFF.

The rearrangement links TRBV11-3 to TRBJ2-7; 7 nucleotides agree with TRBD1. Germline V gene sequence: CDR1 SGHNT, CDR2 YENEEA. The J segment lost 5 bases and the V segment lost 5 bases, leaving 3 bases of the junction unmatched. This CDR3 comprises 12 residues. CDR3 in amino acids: CASSGTGDEQYF. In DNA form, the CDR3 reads TGTGCCAGCAGCGGTACAGGGGACGAGCAGTACTTC.